This TCR beta chain was observed in a study of CD8+ T cells in alopecia areata. Study outcomes and limitations: Higher clonality than in normal scalp was seen in lesional scalp, especially alopecia totalis/universalis. Sharing of TCR sequences between patients (possibly for HLA-related reasons) was less clear than in mice.

The count of this clone is one. No antigen is known for it. This CDR3 is built from 11 residues. The V gene's germline CDR1 is MNHEY and CDR2 SVGAGI. The V and J ends lost 8 bases and 11 bases, in that order; junction bases with no gene match: 6. Sequencing templates came from extracted RNA that was reverse transcribed into cDNA. Data came from immunoSEQ multiplex PCR; TCRdb stores just in-frame clones and leaves some out. The table records about 150,000 clones, approximately 45% of them present only once. Sequenced input: CD4+ T cells sorted from blood. The chain joins TRBV6-5 to TRBJ2-1; 7 bases agree with TRBD1. This sequence was found in a human donor with alopecia areata. The CDR3 nucleotides are TGTGCCAGCGGGACAGCTCATCAGCAGTTCTTC. Translation gives CASGTAHQQFF.